This paragraph covers one T cell receptor beta chain sequence. This sample was included in a study of blood T cell repertoires in COVID-19. This table comes from immunoSEQ multiplex PCR, and its TCRdb copy is limited to in-frame clones, with some not included. The table records 150,000 to 200,000 clones, approximately 78% of them present only once. The TCR was taken from a human donor in a cohort sampled during active COVID-19. Sequencing was done on a sample of peripheral blood.

The CDR3 region is CASSPPSAGAREQYF. Here the CDR3 DNA reads TGTGCCAGCAGCCCACCCTCAGCGGGAGCGCGTGAGCAGTACTTC. The gene calls are TRBV7-2 and TRBJ2-7; 8 bases agree with TRBD2. This CDR3 spans 15 amino acids. The germline CDR1 and CDR2 sequences are SGHTA and FQGNSA. V lost 5 bases to trimming and J lost 7 bases; unmatched junction nucleotides: 13.